This entry lists 9 T cell receptor beta chains sequenced from one sample in a study of blood T cell repertoires in COVID-19. Repertoires were generated with immunoSEQ multiplex PCR, while TCRdb's copy carries only in-frame clones and drops some. The table records about 76,000 clones, around 78% of them present only once. The source material was peripheral blood. The receptor set was obtained from a human donor in a cohort sampled during active COVID-19.

The CDR3 spells CASSTDRGPGVADTDTQYF. The CDR3 DNA reads TGTGCCAGCAGTACCGACAGGGGCCCTGGGGTAGCGGACACAGATACGCAGTATTTT. The rearrangement joins TRBV3-1 (or the pseudogene TRBV3-2) to TRBJ2-3, with TRBD1 matching 8 bases. CDR1 is LGHDT, CDR2 YNNKEL, per germline (reference sequence). With 6 bases clipped from V and 2 bases from J, the junction kept 19 bases outside the gene matches. The CDR3 consists of 19 residues.

The chain carries TRBV2 and TRBJ1-2, with 9 bases aligning to TRBD1. This CDR3 contains 14 residues. V shed 6 bases and J 8 bases; nucleotides not matched to a gene: 10. CDR1 and CDR2 from the germline V gene are SNHLY and FYNNEI. In DNA form, the CDR3 reads TGTGCCAGCAGAGCCGGGACAGGGACTTACGGCTACACCTTC. Residues: CASRAGTGTYGYTF.

V gene TRBV6-4 combines with J gene TRBJ1-2; D remains unclear. The germline V gene has CDR1 MRHNA and CDR2 SNTAGT. V was shortened by 6 bases and J by 0 bases, with 23 bases between the two germline ends. The length of the CDR3 is 18 residues. The CDR3 region has the DNA TGTGCCAGCAGAGCCTACGCGGCTGGGTTTGGAGCTAACTATGGCTACACCTTC. Its translation: CASRAYAAGFGANYGYTF.

This chain connects TRBV5-6 to TRBJ2-5, with unresolved D. CDR3 length equals 15 residues. Trimming left V 0 bases short and J 1 base short, with 10 bases between. Looked up from germline, CDR1 is SGHDT and CDR2 is YYEEEE. Written as DNA, the CDR3 is TGTGCCAGCAGCTTGGCCTCGGTCTCCCAAGAGACCCAGTACTTC. It translates to CASSLASVSQETQYF.

J is TRBJ2-2 and V is TRBV16, with 7 bases lining up with TRBD1. Germline V lookup: CDR1 KGHSY, CDR2 FQNENV. CDR3 size: 15 residues. V lost 3 bases to trimming and J lost 3 bases; unmatched junction nucleotides: 4. This CDR3 is CASSHAQGDTGELFF. CDR3 nucleotide sequence: TGTGCCAGCAGCCACGCCCAGGGGGACACCGGGGAGCTGTTTTTT.

This chain links TRBV7-5 with TRBJ1-2; the table's D call, TRBD1, has no DNA check behind it. TRBV7-5 is labeled a pseudogene. CDR3 length equals 13 residues. This chain's CDR3 is CARTSDRVSGYTF. Here the CDR3 DNA reads TGTGCCAGAACCTCAGACAGGGTTAGTGGCTACACCTTC.

The chain has TRBV6-6 and TRBJ2-7; possibly TRBD1 for D (6 bases). The V gene's germline CDR1 is MNHNY and CDR2 SVGAGI (reference sequence). CDR3 length equals 15 residues. The V gene lost 5 bases and the J gene lost 5 bases, with 19 bases spanning the gap. The CDR3 spells CASSQQGLLQNEQYF. CDR3 sequence (DNA): TGTGCCAGCAGTCAACAGGGCCTCCTCCAAAACGAGCAGTACTTC.

The V call is TRBV5-1, the J call TRBJ1-4; 8 bases map to TRBD1. Germline V lookup: CDR1 SGHRS, CDR2 YFSETQ. This CDR3 is 15 amino acids long. The ends lost 0 bases at V and 5 bases at J; junction bases unmatched: 3. CDR3 nucleotide sequence: TGCGCCAGCAGCTTGGGGACAGGGTCAAATGAAAAACTGTTTTTT. Protein: CASSLGTGSNEKLFF.

V gene TRBV30 combines with J gene TRBJ1-5; 9 positions match TRBD1. The trim removed 2 bases at V and 3 bases at J, leaving 5 bases unmatched. Per the germline V gene, CDR1 is GTSNPN and CDR2 is SVGIG (reference sequence). This CDR3 spans 15 amino acids. The CDR3 loop is CAWSTRDRVNQPQHF. CDR3 in DNA: TGTGCCTGGAGTACCCGGGACAGGGTCAATCAGCCCCAGCATTTT.